Listed below are T cell receptor beta chains from one sample, sequenced in a study of cytomegalovirus exposure and HLA in healthy donors. Measured with immunoSEQ multiplex PCR; TCRdb has only the in-frame clones, and not every one. The sample records under 150,000 clones, about three quarters being singletons. Specimen: PBMCs. These TCRs come from a human donor in good health. CDR3s include the opening cysteine and the closing phenylalanine or tryptophan. D genes are given only for firm matches. Expanded clones get a size class; other rows say once, few or many, or leave the size out.

length | D | size | J | V | DNA | CDR3
14 | TRBD2 | . | TRBJ2-1 | TRBV2 | TGTGCCAGCATGGCGGGGGGGACCTACAATGAGCAGTTCTTC | CASMAGGTYNEQFF
17 | . | . | TRBJ1-1 | TRBV19 | TGTGCCAGTAGTATTCGCGGGGAGGGAGGAGTGAACACTGAAGCTTTCTTT | CASSIRGEGGVNTEAFF
18 | . | . | TRBJ2-7 | TRBV5-1 | TGCGCCAGCAGCTTGGACCTCTCCGGTGGCAGGTTAGAGTACGAGCAGTACTTC | CASSLDLSGGRLEYEQYF
14 | . | . | TRBJ2-5 | TRBV15 | TGTGCCACCAGCAGTGAGACAAGTCTAGAGACCCAGTACTTC | CATSSETSLETQYF
14 | . | . | TRBJ2-7 | TRBV28 | TGTGCCAGCAGTTTAGTCGGGGGAGCCTACGAGCAGTACTTC | CASSLVGGAYEQYF
14 | TRBD1 | . | TRBJ2-7 | TRBV6-6 | TGTGCCAGCAGTACCGGACAGGGGGCGTACGAGCAGTACTTC | CASSTGQGAYEQYF
14 | TRBD1 | . | TRBJ1-2 | TRBV27 | TGTGCCAGCAGTTCCTCCGGGACAGGGGGCGGCTACACCTTC | CASSSSGTGGGYTF
17 | TRBD2 | . | TRBJ2-1 | TRBV4-3 | TGCGCCAGCAGCCAAGATGGCCCGGCGGGAGCCTTCAATGAGCAGTTCTTC | CASSQDGPAGAFNEQFF
15 | TRBD2 | . | TRBJ2-5 | TRBV10-3 | TGTGCCATCAGTGAGTCGGCGACTAGCCGGGAGACCCAGTACTTC | CAISESATSRETQYF
18 | TRBD1 | few | TRBJ1-5 | TRBV29-1 | TGCAGCGTTGAAGGGGCGGGACAGGGGGCGAATGACAATCAGCCCCAGCATTTT | CSVEGAGQGANDNQPQHF
15 | . | once | TRBJ1-1 | TRBV28 | TGTGCCAGCAGCTTCCCTGAAACAGGGTCAACTGAAGCTTTCTTT | CASSFPETGSTEAFF
15 | TRBD1 | . | TRBJ1-6 | TRBV6-5 | TGTGCCAGCAGGCCTGACAGGGGGCTGAGTTCACCCCTCCACTTT | CASRPDRGLSSPLHF
15 | . | . | TRBJ2-3 | TRBV5-1 | TGCGCCAGCAGCTACCGGGGGAAAGGCACAGATACGCAGTATTTT | CASSYRGKGTDTQYF
14 | . | . | TRBJ1-4 | TRBV6-5 | TGTGCCAGCAGTTACGGGGGGGCCGATGAAAAACTGTTTTTT | CASSYGGADEKLFF
14 | TRBD1 | . | TRBJ1-6 | TRBV7-9 | TGTGCCAGCAGCGTCGGGACAGCAAATTCACCCCTCCACTTT | CASSVGTANSPLHF
13 | . | . | TRBJ2-7 | TRBV27 | TGTGCCAGCAGCGCGGACACAGGGTACGAGCAGTACTTC | CASSADTGYEQYF
14 | . | . | TRBJ2-5 | TRBV4-1 | TGCGCCAGCAGCCCCCTTCCTGGGGGCAAGACCCAGTACTTC | CASSPLPGGKTQYF
16 | . | . | TRBJ2-1 | TRBV12-5 | TGTGCTAGTGGTTTGGTGATTCCGAGCTCCTACAATGAGCAGTTCTTC | CASGLVIPSSYNEQFF
15 | . | . | TRBJ2-4 | TRBV2 | TGTGCCAGCAGTGAGCGGCGAAGGAAGAAAAACATTCAGTACTTC | CASSERRRKKNIQYF
14 | TRBD1 | . | TRBJ1-2 | TRBV19 | TGTGCCAGTAGTCCCCAGGACAGGGGCTATGGCTACACCTTC | CASSPQDRGYGYTF
15 | . | . | TRBJ1-2 | TRBV4-2 | TGTGCCAGCAGCCAAGGGGTTGTGACAGGCCATGGCTACACCTTC | CASSQGVVTGHGYTF
14 | TRBD1 | . | TRBJ2-7 | TRBV28 | TGTGCCAGCAGAATACAGGGGGTCCCCCATGAGCAGTACTTC | CASRIQGVPHEQYF
15 | . | . | TRBJ1-1 | TRBV5-1 | TGCGCCAGCAGCTTGATTGAGGGCATGAACACTGAAGCTTTCTTT | CASSLIEGMNTEAFF
14 | . | . | TRBJ1-5 | TRBV27 | TGTGCCAGCAGACCCTCGGGGAGCAATCAGCCCCAGCATTTT | CASRPSGSNQPQHF
15 | TRBD2 | few | TRBJ2-3 | TRBV5-4 | TGTGCCAGCTCCGTGGGGGGGGGAGGAGCAGATACGCAGTATTTT | CASSVGGGGADTQYF
15 | TRBD1 | once | TRBJ2-1 | TRBV5-8 | TGTGCCAGCAGCACAGAGGGACAGTCCTACAATGAGCAGTTCTTC | CASSTEGQSYNEQFF
14 | TRBD1 | . | TRBJ1-2 | TRBV4-1 | TGCGCCAGCAGCCAGGGGGACAGGGTGAATGGCTACACCTTC | CASSQGDRVNGYTF
13 | . | few | TRBJ2-7 | TRBV11-3 | TGTGCCAGCAGCTTAGCTTCAGCGGGCGAGCAGTACTTC | CASSLASAGEQYF
14 | . | . | TRBJ1-1 | TRBV7-2 | TGTGCCAGCAGCTTGGGGAGCATGAACACTGAAGCTTTCTTT | CASSLGSMNTEAFF
16 | TRBD2 | . | TRBJ2-3 | TRBV4-2 | TGTGCCAGCAGCCCCCGGTCTAGCGGGGAATCAGATACGCAGTATTTT | CASSPRSSGESDTQYF
13 | TRBD1 | . | TRBJ1-3 | TRBV29-1 | TGCAGCGCCCGACAGGGCGGGGGAAACACCATATATTTT | CSARQGGGNTIYF
14 | TRBD2 | . | TRBJ2-2 | TRBV5-6 | TGTGCCAGCAGCTTCAGCGGGAGGGGCGGGGAGCTGTTTTTT | CASSFSGRGGELFF
13 | . | . | TRBJ2-5 | TRBV2 | TGTGCCAGCAGTCGGGACTTAAAAGAGACCCAGTACTTC | CASSRDLKETQYF
17 | . | . | TRBJ1-4 | TRBV4-1 | TGCGCCAGCAGCCAAGATATGGCAGGCGCAACTAATGAAAAACTGTTTTTT | CASSQDMAGATNEKLFF
18 | . | . | TRBJ2-7 | TRBV28 | TGTGCCAGCTGCCCAACCTCTCTAGTAGGCCTTGACTCCTACGAGCAGTACTTC | CASCPTSLVGLDSYEQYF
15 | . | once | TRBJ2-3 | TRBV19 | TGTGCCAGTTCAATCGGGGTTACGGGCACAGATACGCAGTATTTT | CASSIGVTGTDTQYF
14 | . | . | TRBJ2-7 | TRBV27 | TGTGCCAGCAGTTCGGTAGGACTGGGGTACGAGCAGTACTTC | CASSSVGLGYEQYF
14 | TRBD1 | . | TRBJ1-1 | TRBV5-4 | TGTGCCAGCAGCTTGGGGACAGGGGGCTCTGAAGCTTTCTTT | CASSLGTGGSEAFF
13 | TRBD1 | . | TRBJ1-1 | TRBV19 | TGTGCCAGTAGCAGGACAGGGAACACTGAAGCTTTCTTT | CASSRTGNTEAFF
16 | . | . | TRBJ1-1 | TRBV7-8 | TGTGCCAGCAGCTTAGGGCCCGGGAATATGAACACTGAAGCTTTCTTT | CASSLGPGNMNTEAFF
15 | TRBD1 | . | TRBJ2-5 | TRBV5-1 | TGCGCCAGCACACAGGGGCCCGGAGGTTATGAGACCCAGTACTTC | CASTQGPGGYETQYF
13 | . | . | TRBJ1-5 | TRBV29-1 | TGCAGCGTTGGGGGGGGGATCAATCAGCCCCAGCATTTT | CSVGGGINQPQHF
17 | TRBD2 | . | TRBJ2-1 | TRBV2 | TGTGCCAGCAGGGAACTAGCGGGAGGTTCCAAATACAATGAGCAGTTCTTC | CASRELAGGSKYNEQFF
15 | . | . | TRBJ2-1 | TRBV27 | TGTGCCAGCAGTTTTAGGGGGAGCTCCTACAATGAGCAGTTCTTC | CASSFRGSSYNEQFF
14 | . | . | TRBJ2-1 | TRBV7-2 | TGTGCCAGCAGCTTAGTCTGGGGAGTGGATGAGCAGTTCTTC | CASSLVWGVDEQFF
16 | TRBD1 | once | TRBJ1-6 | TRBV27 | TGTGCCAGCAGTTCCGACAGGGGGAGCTATAATTCACCCCTCCACTTT | CASSSDRGSYNSPLHF
15 | . | . | TRBJ1-3 | TRBV5-1 | TGCGCCAGCAGCTTGGTGGGGGCGGCTGGAAACACCATATATTTT | CASSLVGAAGNTIYF
15 | TRBD1 | . | TRBJ2-5 | TRBV5-1 | TGCGCCAGCAGCGGCGGGACAGGGAGGGCAGAGACCCAGTACTTC | CASSGGTGRAETQYF
14 | TRBD2 | once | TRBJ2-1 | TRBV5-1 | TGCGCCAGCAATAGCGGACTAGCGGTAAATGAGCAGTTCTTC | CASNSGLAVNEQFF
14 | . | . | TRBJ1-2 | TRBV2 | TGTGCCAGCAGTGAAGAACAGGGCCCTTATGGCTACACCTTC | CASSEEQGPYGYTF
14 | TRBD1 | . | TRBJ2-5 | TRBV6-1 | TGTGCCAGCAGTGAAGCAGGGGGCTGGGAGACCCAGTACTTC | CASSEAGGWETQYF
14 | TRBD2 | . | TRBJ2-2 | TRBV7-6 | TGTGCCAGCAGCCCTGGGGGGGGCACCGGGGAGCTGTTTTTT | CASSPGGGTGELFF
13 | TRBD1 | . | TRBJ2-1 | TRBV7-3 | TGTGCCAGCAGCTTAGGGGACAGGGGTACGCAGTTCTTC | CASSLGDRGTQFF
16 | TRBD2 | . | TRBJ2-1 | TRBV7-6 | TGTGCCAGCAGCTTAGCGGGAGGAGCAGGCGGGGGTGAGCAGTTCTTC | CASSLAGGAGGGEQFF
21 | TRBD1 | . | TRBJ1-2 | TRBV4-2 | TGTGCCAGCAACCAACGCAATCTCGGACAGGGGTCGGGGCAGCGTAACTATGGCTACACCTTC | CASNQRNLGQGSGQRNYGYTF
11 | . | . | TRBJ1-4 | TRBV29-1 | TGCAGCGTAAAAACAGGGCTCCGGCTGTTTTTT | CSVKTGLRLFF
16 | . | . | TRBJ2-6 | TRBV7-6 | TGTGCCAGCAGCTTAGCGGGGAGATCTGGGGCCAACGTCCTGACTTTC | CASSLAGRSGANVLTF
19 | . | . | TRBJ2-7 | TRBV7-8 | TGTGCCAGCAGCTTTGTTGGTCAGGGCATCAATGGGGCCCCTTACGAGCAGTACTTC | CASSFVGQGINGAPYEQYF
16 | . | . | TRBJ2-7 | TRBV5-1 | TGCGCCAGCAGCTTGGCTGCCGGACTGAGCTCCTACGAGCAGTACTTC | CASSLAAGLSSYEQYF
16 | . | . | TRBJ2-1 | TRBV7-3 | TGTGCCAGCAGCCCCGAAGGAGGAGCGGGCTACCCTGAGCAGTTCTTC | CASSPEGGAGYPEQFF